This entry lists 4 T cell receptor beta chains sequenced from one sample in a study of blood T cell repertoires in COVID-19. Libraries were prepared by immunoSEQ multiplex PCR; TCRdb keeps only in-frame clonotypes and omits some of them. The data show 120,000 or so clones, 80% to 85% seen once. Source material: peripheral blood. The receptors shown here come from a woman in her forties or fifties with acute or convalescent COVID-19.

The sample holds a few counts of this clone. The V gene is TRBV30, the J gene TRBJ1-1; TRBD1 aligns across 7 bases. CDR3 size: 16 residues. The junction had 10 bases not matched to a gene; V was cut back by 2 bases and J by 1 base. The germline CDR1 and CDR2 sequences are GTSNPN and SVGIG (reference sequence). The CDR3 loop reads CAWSTSSGQSNTEAFF. CDR3 nucleotides: TGTGCCTGGAGTACAAGTTCGGGACAGTCGAACACTGAAGCTTTCTTT. Together with reference TRBV30 and TRBJ1-1, the CDR3 gives the full variable domain: SQTIHQWPATLVQPVGSPLSLECTVEGTSNPNLYWYRQAAGRGLQLLFYSVGIGQISSEVPQNLSASRPQDRQFILSSKKLLLSDSGFYLCAWSTSSGQSNTEAFFGQGTRLTVV.

The chain is built from TRBV7-6 and TRBJ2-7, with 8 bases identical to TRBD1. CDR1 SGHVS and CDR2 FNYEAQ come from the germline V gene. The V segment lost 4 bases and the J segment 3 bases; nucleotides outside the gene matches: 5. The CDR3 totals 14 residues. The CDR3 bases are TGTGCCAGCAGCTCCGGGACAGGAGTCTACGAGCAGTACTTC. Translated, it gives CASSSGTGVYEQYF.

In its sample, this clone was seen once. This rearrangement joins TRBV4-2 to TRBJ1-2, with 9 bases fitting TRBD1. The J segment lost 7 bases and the V segment lost 5 bases, leaving 11 bases of the junction unmatched. The germline CDR1 and CDR2 sequences are LGHNA and YNFKEQ. This CDR3 has 15 residues. The CDR3 sequence: CASSEGDRVARGYTF. The CDR3 DNA reads as TGTGCCAGCAGCGAGGGGGACAGGGTCGCGCGTGGCTACACCTTC.

The chain carries TRBV28 and TRBJ1-6; D call uncertain. CDR1 and CDR2 (germline): MDHEN, SYDVKM. The V end lost 7 bases, the J end lost 0 bases, and 13 bases lay between the germline ends. This CDR3 region has 16 residues. The CDR3 protein is CASTLSENSYNSPLHF. The DNA of the CDR3 is TGTGCCAGCACCCTGAGTGAAAACTCCTATAATTCACCCCTCCACTTT. Variable domain in full (rest from reference TRBV28 and TRBJ1-6): DVKVTQSSRYLVKRTGEKVFLECVQDMDHENMFWYRQDPGLGLRLIYFSYDVKMKEKGDIPEGYSVSREKKERFSLILESASTNQTSMYLCASTLSENSYNSPLHFGNGTRLTVT.